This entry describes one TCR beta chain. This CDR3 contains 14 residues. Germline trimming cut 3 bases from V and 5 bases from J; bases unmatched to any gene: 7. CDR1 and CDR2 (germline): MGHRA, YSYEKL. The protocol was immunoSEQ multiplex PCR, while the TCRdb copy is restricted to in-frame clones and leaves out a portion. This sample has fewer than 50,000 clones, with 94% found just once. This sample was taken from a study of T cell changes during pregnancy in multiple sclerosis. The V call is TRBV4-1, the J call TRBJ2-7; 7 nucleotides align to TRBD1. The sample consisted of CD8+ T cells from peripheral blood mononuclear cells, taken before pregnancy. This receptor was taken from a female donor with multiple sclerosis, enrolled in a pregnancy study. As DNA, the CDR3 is TGCGCCAGCAGCCAGGAGACAGGGTACGACGAGCAGTACTTC. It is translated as CASSQETGYDEQYF.